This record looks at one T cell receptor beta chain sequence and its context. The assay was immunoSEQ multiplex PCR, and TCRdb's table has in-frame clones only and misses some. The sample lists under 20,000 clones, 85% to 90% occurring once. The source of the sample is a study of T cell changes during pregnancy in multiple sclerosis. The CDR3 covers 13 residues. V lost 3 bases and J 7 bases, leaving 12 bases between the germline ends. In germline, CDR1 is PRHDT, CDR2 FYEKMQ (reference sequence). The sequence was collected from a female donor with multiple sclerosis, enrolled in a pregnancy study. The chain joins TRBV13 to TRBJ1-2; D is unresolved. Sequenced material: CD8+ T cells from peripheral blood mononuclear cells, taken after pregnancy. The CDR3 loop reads CASSFSGWGGYTF. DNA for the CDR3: TGTGCCAGCAGCTTTTCGGGGTGGGGTGGCTACACCTTC.